The 27 T cell receptor beta chains presented below share a single source sample, sequenced in a study of regulatory T cells. No antigen has been assigned to these receptors. Findings of the study overall: Compared with autologous conventional CD4+ cells and control regulatory cells, CD3G-deficient regulatory T cells showed reduced diversity.

Amplification used 52 TRBV primers and 13 TRBJ primers. TCRdb's table, derived via immunoSEQ multiplex PCR, lists solely in-frame clones and lacks some. The sample includes about 3,900 clones, more than 90% of them seen just once. The sequenced sample was CD4+ Tregs sorted from blood. The receptor set was obtained from a child aged 2-15 years with CD3G deficiency.

This rearrangement joins TRBV6-1 to TRBJ2-7, with 10 bases that match TRBD2. The germline gives CDR1 MNHNS, CDR2 SASEGT. The junction had 8 bases not matched to a gene; V was cut back by 8 bases and J by 4 bases. The CDR3 runs to 14 residues. The CDR3 protein is CASEQLAGVYEQYF. In DNA, the CDR3 is TGTGCCAGCGAGCAGCTAGCGGGAGTTTACGAGCAGTACTTC.

The V call is TRBV4-1, the J call TRBJ2-2, with D possibly called TRBD1 or TRBD2 (5 bases each). The CDR3 length is 15 residues. The germline V gene has CDR1 MGHRA and CDR2 YSYEKL. Trimming cost V 4 bases and J 0 bases, with 9 bases left between them. The CDR3 sequence is CASSRDAANTGELFF. The CDR3 nucleotides read TGCGCCAGCAGCCGGGACGCCGCGAACACCGGGGAGCTGTTTTTT.

V is TRBV29-1 and J is TRBJ2-7, with 8 bases aligning to TRBD1. V was clipped by 4 bases and J by 5 bases; unmatched bases: 13. Germline CDR1 and CDR2: SQVTM and ANQGSEA. The CDR3 is 15 amino acids. CDR3 sequence reads: CSVVGRQGAWNEQYF. In DNA, the CDR3 is TGCAGCGTTGTAGGGAGGCAGGGGGCCTGGAACGAGCAGTACTTC.

The V gene is TRBV11-2, the J gene TRBJ2-2; D is possibly TRBD2 (6 bases). The CDR3 totals 16 residues. Germline CDR1 and CDR2: SGHAT and FQNNGV. V lost 2 bases, J lost 1 base, and 11 bases lay in between. CDR3 loop: CASSLLGLMNTGELFF. DNA of the CDR3: TGTGCCAGCAGCTTACTGGGACTGATGAACACCGGGGAGCTGTTTTTT.

Only a few counts were recorded for this clone. The chain combines TRBV28 with TRBJ1-1; D remains ambiguous. This CDR3 has 13 amino acids. Trimming left V 6 bases short and J 1 base short, with 9 bases between. Germline V gene data show CDR1 as MDHEN and CDR2 as SYDVKM. The DNA for the CDR3 is TGTGCCAGCAGACAGACGGGGAACACTGAAGCTTTCTTT. This sequence encodes CASRQTGNTEAFF.

This sequence joins TRBV9 and TRBJ2-1, with TRBD2 matching 14 bases. From germline, CDR1 is SGDLS and CDR2 YYNGEE. V was clipped by 4 bases and J by 6 bases; unmatched bases: 3. This CDR3 region has 15 residues. This CDR3 reads CASSLTSGRANEQFF. CDR3 nucleotide sequence: TGTGCCAGCAGCTTGACTAGCGGGAGGGCCAATGAGCAGTTCTTC.

V gene TRBV11-3 combines with J gene TRBJ2-3; TRBD2 is a possible D gene (5 bases). Germline-derived CDR1 and CDR2 are SGHNT and YENEEA. The CDR3 runs to 13 residues. V gave up 5 bases and J gave up 6 bases, with 12 bases separating them. CDR3 amino acids: CASSPRGYDTQYF. The CDR3 nucleotides are TGTGCCAGCAGCCCCCGGGGTTACGATACGCAGTATTTT.

This chain links TRBV28 with TRBJ2-2, with 8 bases matching TRBD2. Germline assignment: CDR1 MDHEN and CDR2 SYDVKM. The V and J ends lost 6 bases and 3 bases, in that order; junction bases with no gene match: 21. This CDR3 contains 20 residues. CDR3 protein: CASSGTPGGTRSWDTGELFF. CDR3 DNA: TGTGCCAGCAGCGGAACTCCGGGCGGGACTAGGTCATGGGACACCGGGGAGCTGTTTTTT.

This rearrangement joins TRBV28 to TRBJ1-2; tentatively, D is TRBD1 (5 bases). V was shortened by 5 bases and J by 8 bases, with 12 bases between the two germline ends. The CDR3 has 12 residues. Germline assignment: CDR1 MDHEN and CDR2 SYDVKM. The CDR3 nucleotides read TGTGCCAGCAGTAAGGGGAGGAGGGGCTACACCTTC. It is translated as CASSKGRRGYTF.

V gene TRBV6-1 combines with J gene TRBJ1-2; D is perhaps TRBD1 (6 bases). There are 14 residues in the CDR3. Trimming cost V 6 bases and J 8 bases, with 19 bases left between them. CDR1 MNHNS and CDR2 SASEGT come from the germline V gene. The CDR3 DNA follows: TGTGCCAGCAGACCAAACAGGGTGTCGATCGGCTACACCTTC. Translating it yields CASRPNRVSIGYTF.

This rearrangement joins TRBV5-1 to TRBJ1-2; unclear D gene. V was pared by 0 bases and J by 8 bases, with 11 bases between. The CDR3 extends over 13 amino acids. Germline CDR1 reads SGHRS; CDR2 reads YFSETQ. This CDR3 is CASSLDGESGYTF. CDR3 DNA sequence: TGCGCCAGCAGCTTGGACGGCGAAAGCGGCTACACCTTC.

J is TRBJ1-4 and V is TRBV28; the D is unclear. Trimming stripped 3 bases from V and 4 bases from J, with 21 bases between. This CDR3 has 18 amino acids. CDR1 is MDHEN, CDR2 SYDVKM, per germline. CDR3 residues: CASSFAGHLSRYNEKLFF. The CDR3 DNA is TGTGCCAGCAGTTTTGCAGGTCACTTATCTAGGTATAATGAAAAACTGTTTTTT.

Only one count was recorded for this clone. The chain has TRBV6-1 and TRBJ1-2; 9 bases agree with TRBD1. Germline CDR1 MNHNS, CDR2 SASEGT. The length of the CDR3 is 13 residues. After removal of 6 bases from V and 8 bases from J, the junction contained 7 bases not matched to a gene. The CDR3 region has the DNA TGTGCCAGCAGAAGGGACAGGGTCGGCGGCTACACCTTC. Translation: CASRRDRVGGYTF.

The V call is TRBV7-8, the J call TRBJ2-5, with 8 bases aligning to TRBD1. Germline lookup yields CDR1 SGHVS and CDR2 FQNEAQ. With 1 base clipped from V and 5 bases from J, the junction kept 0 bases outside the gene matches. The CDR3 contains 13 residues. CDR3 protein: CASSLGQGETQYF. As DNA, the CDR3 is TGTGCCAGCAGCTTAGGACAGGGGGAGACCCAGTACTTC.

V usage is TRBV28 and J usage is TRBJ2-7; 7 bases match TRBD1. The CDR3 length is 15 residues. Germline V gene sequence: CDR1 MDHEN, CDR2 SYDVKM. Trimming at V came to 4 bases and at J to 4 bases, leaving 10 bases not matched to a gene. The CDR3 sequence: CASSSNLDRLYEQYF. CDR3 DNA: TGTGCCAGCAGTTCAAACCTGGACAGGCTATACGAGCAGTACTTC. Variable domain in full (rest from reference TRBV28 and TRBJ2-7): DVKVTQSSRYLVKRTGEKVFLECVQDMDHENMFWYRQDPGLGLRLIYFSYDVKMKEKGDIPEGYSVSREKKERFSLILESASTNQTSMYLCASSSNLDRLYEQYFGPGTRLTVT.

The chain joins TRBV28 to TRBJ1-5; tentative D call: TRBD1 (6 bases). Germline CDR1 MDHEN, CDR2 SYDVKM. V dropped 2 bases and J dropped 6 bases, with 14 bases sitting between them. CDR3 length equals 15 residues. DNA for the CDR3: TGTGCCAGCAGTTTAGGGGGGACATTGACTCAGCCCCAGCATTTT. It specifies CASSLGGTLTQPQHF.

V is TRBV10-3 and J is TRBJ2-1; 7 nucleotides line up with TRBD2. V gave up 6 bases and J gave up 13 bases; unmatched junction bases: 21. This CDR3 spans 16 amino acids. The V gene's germline CDR1 is ENHRY and CDR2 SYGVKD. CDR3 region: CAISPLEGGSGRRQFF. The DNA of the CDR3 is TGTGCCATCAGCCCCTTGGAGGGCGGGAGTGGTAGACGCCAGTTCTTC.

V usage is TRBV28 and J usage is TRBJ2-5, with 8 bases aligning to TRBD2. Germline V CDR1 and CDR2: MDHEN, SYDVKM. V shed 5 bases and J 5 bases; nucleotides not matched to a gene: 4. CDR3 length equals 13 residues. CDR3 sequence reads: CASSLSGSETQYF. CDR3 sequence (DNA): TGTGCCAGCAGTCTGAGCGGGAGCGAGACCCAGTACTTC.

The chain is built from TRBV5-1 and TRBJ2-1; 14 bases align to TRBD2. Germline lookup yields CDR1 SGHRS and CDR2 YFSETQ. V lost 4 bases and J lost 8; bases outside the gene matches: 2. The CDR3 has 14 residues. The CDR3 region has the DNA TGCGCCAGCAGCCCGGGACTAGCGGGAGATGAGCAGTTCTTC. Its translation: CASSPGLAGDEQFF.

The chain employs TRBV28 and TRBJ1-2, with 9 bases fitting TRBD1. The CDR3 is 15 amino acids. The V segment lost 6 bases and the J segment 3 bases; nucleotides outside the gene matches: 8. Germline CDR1 is MDHEN and CDR2 is SYDVKM. Here the CDR3 reads CASRPEGQGYYGYTF. DNA for the CDR3: TGTGCCAGCAGACCTGAGGGACAGGGATACTATGGCTACACCTTC.

The chain links TRBV10-3 to TRBJ2-7, with 14 bases aligning to TRBD2. This CDR3 contains 13 residues. Trimming removed 8 bases from V and 12 bases from J; junction bases left unmatched: 9. CDR1 and CDR2 from the germline V gene are ENHRY and SYGVKD. The CDR3 nucleotides are TGTGCCATCGCCGGGACTAGCGGGAGAGACCTGTACTTC. Its protein is CAIAGTSGRDLYF.

The J gene is TRBJ2-1, the V gene TRBV18, with 9 bases identical to TRBD2. CDR1 KGHSH and CDR2 LQKENI come from the germline V gene. The CDR3 runs 12 residues. The V gene end was trimmed by 3 bases and the J gene end by 10 bases; junction bases not matched to a gene: 1. In nucleotides, the CDR3 is TGTGCCAGCTCACCGAGCGGGGGGGAGCAGTTCTTC. Translating gives CASSPSGGEQFF.

The chain has TRBV28 and TRBJ2-1; 7 bases align to TRBD2. The CDR3 has 16 residues. Germline CDR1 reads MDHEN; CDR2 reads SYDVKM. With 5 bases clipped from V and 0 bases from J, the junction kept 7 bases outside the gene matches. The CDR3 nucleotides read TGTGCCAGCAGTCCCTTGGGCGGGAGCTCCTACAATGAGCAGTTCTTC. It yields the protein CASSPLGGSSYNEQFF.

The CDR3 sequence: CASSPSGRARDTQYF. Here the CDR3 DNA reads TGTGCCAGCAGCCCTAGCGGGAGGGCCAGAGATACGCAGTATTTT. The gene calls are TRBV27 and TRBJ2-3, with 12 nucleotides matching TRBD2. J was trimmed by 5 bases and V by 6 bases; bases with no gene match: 6. Looked up from germline, CDR1 is MNHEY and CDR2 is SMNVEV (reference sequence). This CDR3 comprises 15 residues.

This clone was found once. The chain couples TRBV6-1 to TRBJ2-3; 9 positions match TRBD2. Per germline, CDR1 MNHNS and CDR2 SASEGT. The CDR3 runs to 13 residues. The trim removed 7 bases at V and 5 bases at J, leaving 4 bases unmatched. In nucleotides, the CDR3 is TGTGCCAGCAAGGCGGGAGGGAAAGATACGCAGTATTTT. It specifies CASKAGGKDTQYF.

The sample holds a few counts of this clone. The chain links TRBV6-1 to TRBJ2-7, with 9 bases identical to TRBD1. Germline CDR1 is MNHNS and CDR2 is SASEGT. The CDR3 sequence is 13 residues long. J was trimmed by 0 bases and V by 6 bases; bases with no gene match: 0. CDR3: CASRTGGSYEQYF. The DNA of the CDR3 is TGTGCCAGCAGGACAGGGGGCTCCTACGAGCAGTACTTC.

The chain couples TRBV18 to TRBJ1-1; D remains unclear. This CDR3 is 15 amino acids long. The germline CDR1 and CDR2 sequences are KGHSH and LQKENI. Trimming cost V 1 base and J 1 base, with 10 bases left between them. CDR3: CASSPQYKGNTEAFF. CDR3 DNA: TGTGCCAGCTCACCACAATACAAGGGGAACACTGAAGCTTTCTTT.